The T cell receptor (beta chain) under discussion was sequenced for a study of blood T cell repertoires in COVID-19. Profiling relied on immunoSEQ multiplex PCR, and the TCRdb table lists in-frame clones only, not all of them. The sample consists of 200,000 to 250,000 clones, roughly 90% of them appearing once. With 2 bases removed from V and 2 bases from J, the gap between germline ends came to 10 bases. CDR1 is SGHKS, CDR2 YYEKEE, per germline (reference sequence). The CDR3 covers 14 residues. The chain uses TRBV5-5 and TRBJ1-1, with unresolved D. The receptor was derived from a man aged 25 to 40 who had been exposed to COVID-19. Sequencing was carried out using PBMCs or T cells enriched from blood (not recorded which). CDR3: CASSFRQANTEAFF. The CDR3 DNA is TGTGCCAGCAGCTTCAGGCAGGCTAACACTGAAGCTTTCTTT.